These 30 T cell receptor beta chains originate from one sample sequenced in a study of PD-1 and CTLA-4 blockade in melanoma. The assay was immunoSEQ multiplex PCR, and TCRdb's table has in-frame clones only and misses some. The sample consists of around 29,000 clones, about 88% of them appearing once. The source material was CD8+ T cells from peripheral blood, sampled before anti-PD-1 treatment. The receptors shown here come from a human donor with melanoma.

The count of this clone is one. This rearrangement joins TRBV19 to TRBJ2-7; 12 bases align to TRBD1. V dropped 4 bases and J dropped 4; count of bases not matched to a gene: 14. CDR1 and CDR2 (germline): LNHDA, SQIVND (reference sequence). The CDR3 runs to 18 residues. The CDR3 DNA is TGTGCCAGTAGTAAGCCGGGACAGGGGGCTTCGCCGGATTACGAGCAGTACTTC. It codes for CASSKPGQGASPDYEQYF.

V usage is TRBV28 and J usage is TRBJ2-3; 9 bases align to TRBD1. Germline V CDR1 and CDR2: MDHEN, SYDVKM. With 5 bases clipped from V and 1 base from J, the junction kept 10 bases outside the gene matches. The CDR3 is made up of 17 amino acids. CDR3 in amino acids: CASSLEGRTGGTDTQYF. DNA for the CDR3: TGTGCCAGCAGTCTCGAGGGTAGGACAGGGGGCACAGATACGCAGTATTTT.

The chain links TRBV5-4 to TRBJ2-1, with D unresolved. Trimming cost V 4 bases and J 8 bases, with 13 bases left between them. This CDR3 has 13 residues. The V gene's germline CDR1 is SGHNT and CDR2 YYREEE (reference sequence). The CDR3 coding sequence is TGTGCCAGCAGCACGGACGGACGGGATGAGCAGTTCTTC. Translation: CASSTDGRDEQFF.

This clone was seen once. This chain links TRBV6-5 with TRBJ2-7; 7 bases align to TRBD1. Trimming removed 6 bases from V and 0 bases from J; junction bases left unmatched: 5. CDR3 length equals 14 residues. Germline CDR1 MNHEY, CDR2 SVGAGI. The CDR3 DNA sequence: TGTGCCAGCAGCGTGGGACAGCCCTCCTACGAGCAGTACTTC. This sequence encodes CASSVGQPSYEQYF.

V gene TRBV7-2 combines with J gene TRBJ1-1; weak D call: TRBD1 (5 bases). The CDR3 runs to 13 residues. The ends were cut back, 1 base at V and 4 bases at J, with 7 bases in the middle. Germline V gene sequence: CDR1 SGHTA, CDR2 FQGNSA. The CDR3 region has the DNA TGTGCCAGCAGCTTAGGACAGCTCACTGAAGCTTTCTTT. Encoded protein: CASSLGQLTEAFF. Supplemented by reference TRBV7-2 and TRBJ1-1, the full variable domain reads GAGVSQSPSNKVTEKGKDVELRCDPISGHTALYWYRQSLGQGLEFLIYFQGNSAPDKSGLPSDRFSAERTGGSVSTLTIQRTQQEDSAVYLCASSLGQLTEAFFGQGTRLTVV.

The chain has TRBV3-1 (or the pseudogene TRBV3-2) and TRBJ1-2; no definite D call. V lost 2 bases, J lost 3 bases, and 13 bases lay in between. Looked up from germline, CDR1 is LGHDT and CDR2 is YNNKEL (reference sequence). The CDR3 sequence is 15 residues long. The CDR3: CASSQWPGADYGYTF. As DNA, the CDR3 is TGTGCCAGCAGCCAATGGCCGGGTGCAGACTATGGCTACACCTTC.

DNA for the CDR3: TGTGCCAGCAGTTCCCAGATAGCGGGAGGGCCAGATACGCAGTATTTT. It encodes CASSSQIAGGPDTQYF. This chain joins TRBV27 and TRBJ2-3; 11 positions match TRBD2. The germline V gene has CDR1 MNHEY and CDR2 SMNVEV (reference sequence). V trimming: 4 bases; J trimming: 4 bases; junction bases outside the gene matches: 7. The CDR3 loop spans 16 amino acids.

The chain carries TRBV6-5 and TRBJ2-7; 12 nucleotides agree with TRBD2. Germline V CDR1 and CDR2: MNHEY, SVGAGI. V lost 6 bases and J lost 3; bases outside the gene matches: 3. The CDR3 runs to 14 residues. The CDR3 nucleotides read TGTGCCAGCAGCGCGACTAGCGGGAGCTACGAGCAGTACTTC. It translates to CASSATSGSYEQYF.

The rearrangement uses TRBV5-1 and TRBJ2-5; either TRBD1 or TRBD2 may fit D (5 bases each). Trimming took off 4 bases at V and 0 bases at J, with 10 bases between the two ends. Germline CDR1 is SGHRS and CDR2 is YFSETQ. CDR3 length: 14 residues. The DNA for the CDR3 is TGCGCCAGCAGCCGGGACGCCTACCAAGAGACCCAGTACTTC. This codes for CASSRDAYQETQYF.

The chain couples TRBV29-1 to TRBJ1-1; TRBD1 agrees at 7 bases. Losses at the gene ends were 7 bases for V and 2 bases for J; bases not matched to a gene: 7. CDR1 is SQVTM, CDR2 ANQGSEA, per germline. CDR3 size: 13 residues. The CDR3 DNA sequence: TGCAGCGCCGCCGACAGGGCTAACACTGAAGCTTTCTTT. It specifies CSAADRANTEAFF.

This clone was observed once. V is TRBV5-1 and J is TRBJ2-5; either TRBD1 or TRBD2 may fit D (5 bases each). Trimming removed 5 bases from V and 5 bases from J, with 10 bases in between. Germline-derived CDR1 and CDR2 are SGHRS and YFSETQ. The CDR3 is 12 amino acids. The CDR3 DNA is TGCGCCAGCAGAGGGGACGGCGAGACCCAGTACTTC. This sequence encodes CASRGDGETQYF.

This clone has only a few counts. The CDR3 is CAWSVRGSHQPQHF. DNA for the CDR3: TGTGCCTGGAGTGTACGAGGGTCCCATCAGCCCCAGCATTTT. The chain has TRBV30 and TRBJ1-5; D remains unclear. Germline CDR1 reads GTSNPN; CDR2 reads SVGIG (reference sequence). V lost 0 bases, J lost 5 bases, and 11 bases lay in between. The CDR3 is 14 residues long.

The chain uses TRBV7-9 and TRBJ2-7; TRBD1 or TRBD2 may be the D gene (6 bases each). Germline CDR1 SEHNR, CDR2 FQNEAQ (reference sequence). The CDR3 covers 15 residues. V lost 5 bases, J lost 3 bases, and 17 bases lay in between. The CDR3: CASSPEGGTFYEQYF. DNA of the CDR3: TGTGCCAGCAGCCCAGAGGGGGGAACGTTCTACGAGCAGTACTTC.

The V gene is TRBV3-1 (or the pseudogene TRBV3-2), the J gene TRBJ2-5; 13 nucleotides line up with TRBD2. The germline V gene encodes CDR1 LGHDT and CDR2 YNNKEL (reference sequence). CDR3 size: 18 residues. Unmatched junction bases numbered 9, after V lost 0 bases and J lost 5 bases. CDR3 nucleotide sequence: TGTGCCAGCAGCCAAGAACTAGCGGGGGGGCCTGGAATGGAGACCCAGTACTTC. This gives the protein CASSQELAGGPGMETQYF.

This rearrangement joins TRBV7-2 to TRBJ2-4; 8 bases line up with TRBD2. The CDR3 spans 17 residues. The germline V gene encodes CDR1 SGHTA and CDR2 FQGNSA. V was pared by 0 bases and J by 4 bases, with 8 bases of the junction left unmatched. CDR3 region: CASSLARGGPLKNIQYF. CDR3 bases: TGTGCCAGCAGCTTAGCTCGGGGGGGACCCTTGAAAAACATTCAGTACTTC. The whole variable domain, remainder taken from reference TRBV7-2 and TRBJ2-4, is GAGVSQSPSNKVTEKGKDVELRCDPISGHTALYWYRQSLGQGLEFLIYFQGNSAPDKSGLPSDRFSAERTGGSVSTLTIQRTQQEDSAVYLCASSLARGGPLKNIQYFGAGTRLSVL.

V usage is TRBV2 and J usage is TRBJ2-3; 8 positions agree with TRBD2. Per the germline V gene, CDR1 is SNHLY and CDR2 is FYNNEI. V trimming: 7 bases; J trimming: 5 bases; junction bases outside the gene matches: 8. The CDR3 length is 14 residues. CDR3 loop: CASNTGTRLDTQYF. The DNA of the CDR3 is TGTGCCAGCAACACCGGGACTAGATTAGATACGCAGTATTTT.

The rearrangement links TRBV3-1 (or the pseudogene TRBV3-2) to TRBJ2-1; D may correspond to TRBD1 or TRBD2 (6 bases each). CDR1 is LGHDT, CDR2 YNNKEL, per germline (reference sequence). The CDR3 extends over 14 amino acids. The germline V and J ends were trimmed by 3 bases and 7 bases, with 13 bases remaining between them. The CDR3 sequence: CASSHTQGGNEQFF. CDR3 nucleotides: TGTGCCAGCAGCCACACACAGGGAGGTAATGAGCAGTTCTTC.

Within the sample, this clone is medium-sized (0.01 to 0.1%). J is TRBJ2-7 and V is TRBV25-1; D not resolved. The V end was cut by 3 bases, the J end by 5 bases, with 17 bases between. The germline gives CDR1 MGHDK, CDR2 SYGVNS. This CDR3 comprises 15 residues. The DNA of the CDR3 is TGTGCCAGCAGTGAGTTCGGCGCGGCGTCGAACGAGCAGTACTTC. The encoded protein is CASSEFGAASNEQYF.

This sequence joins TRBV30 and TRBJ1-1; D perhaps matches TRBD1 (6 bases). In germline, CDR1 is GTSNPN, CDR2 SVGIG (reference sequence). Deletions cut 8 bases from V and 1 base from J, with 17 bases between. This CDR3 has 14 amino acids. The CDR3 bases are TGTGCCCTCCGACAGGAGGAGGGGAACACTGAAGCTTTCTTT. It codes for CALRQEEGNTEAFF.

The CDR3 region has the DNA TGTGCCAGCAGCTCAGGACAGGGATATCAGCCCCAGCATTTT. This gives the protein CASSSGQGYQPQHF. The J gene is TRBJ1-5, the V gene TRBV5-8, with 8 bases lining up with TRBD1. Trimming took 3 bases from V and 5 from J; bases not matched to a gene: 4. The CDR3 has 14 amino acids. CDR1 is SGHTS, CDR2 YDEGEE, per germline.

The V and J genes are TRBV7-9 and TRBJ2-5, with D perhaps matching TRBD1 (5 bases). CDR3 length: 15 amino acids. The V gene lost 5 bases and the J gene lost 3 bases, with 16 bases spanning the gap. CDR1 is SEHNR and CDR2 is FQNEAQ in the germline V gene (reference sequence). CDR3 sequence (DNA): TGTGCCAGCAGCGCCCCCGTCCTAGGGGAAGAGACCCAGTACTTC. Translated, it gives CASSAPVLGEETQYF.

V is TRBV27 and J is TRBJ2-5; D gene ambiguous. The CDR3 sequence is 12 residues long. Trimming cost V 7 bases and J 2 bases, with 8 bases left between them. Germline V gene sequence: CDR1 MNHEY, CDR2 SMNVEV (reference sequence). CDR3 sequence reads: CASKNGQETQYF. The CDR3 nucleotides read TGTGCCAGCAAGAACGGACAAGAGACCCAGTACTTC.

V is TRBV3-1 (or the pseudogene TRBV3-2) and J is TRBJ2-3; 14 nucleotides agree with TRBD2. CDR1 is LGHDT and CDR2 is YNNKEL in the germline V gene (reference sequence). V shed 4 bases and J 7 bases; nucleotides not matched to a gene: 10. The CDR3 extends over 17 amino acids. CDR3 residues: CASSRETSGGARNTQYF. The CDR3 region has the DNA TGTGCCAGCAGCCGTGAGACTAGCGGGGGGGCCCGGAATACGCAGTATTTT.

The V and J genes are TRBV4-1 and TRBJ1-1; 9 positions agree with TRBD1. With 6 bases clipped from V and 1 base from J, the junction kept 12 bases outside the gene matches. CDR1 and CDR2 (germline): MGHRA, YSYEKL. This CDR3 spans 17 amino acids. The CDR3 DNA sequence: TGCGCCAGCAGGGTAGGACAGGGGACTCTCCCGAACACTGAAGCTTTCTTT. Translating gives CASRVGQGTLPNTEAFF.

The chain employs TRBV7-9 and TRBJ2-3; possibly TRBD1 for D (6 bases). Trimming stripped 0 bases from V and 5 bases from J, with 15 bases between. CDR3 size: 16 residues. The germline V gene has CDR1 SEHNR and CDR2 FQNEAQ (reference sequence). CDR3 in DNA: TGTGCCAGCAGCTTAGCGCTAGGGGGTACGGGAGATACGCAGTATTTT. This encodes CASSLALGGTGDTQYF.

In DNA, the CDR3 is TGTGCCACCTTAAGACCCTCGGGCGAGCAGTACTTC. Protein: CATLRPSGEQYF. The chain joins TRBV27 to TRBJ2-7; D remains ambiguous. The V gene lost 10 bases and the J gene lost 6 bases, with 16 bases spanning the gap. Looked up from germline, CDR1 is MNHEY and CDR2 is SMNVEV (reference sequence). The CDR3 sequence is 12 residues long.

The rearrangement links TRBV6-6 to TRBJ2-7; perhaps TRBD1 as D (6 bases). V was clipped by 8 bases and J by 7 bases, with 12 bases between them. The V gene's germline CDR1 is MNHNY and CDR2 SVGAGI (reference sequence). This CDR3 comprises 11 residues. In DNA form, the CDR3 reads TGTGCCAGCCAGGGGCAGCGGGAGCAGTACTTC. Amino acid sequence: CASQGQREQYF.

The chain has TRBV5-8 and TRBJ2-5; 10 bases fit TRBD2. Trimming took 4 bases from V and 0 from J; bases not matched to a gene: 6. The germline V gene encodes CDR1 SGHTS and CDR2 YDEGEE. This CDR3 has 16 amino acids. The chain's CDR3 is CASSQPGLANQETQYF. DNA for the CDR3: TGTGCCAGCAGCCAGCCGGGACTAGCGAACCAAGAGACCCAGTACTTC.

V and J are TRBV30 and TRBJ1-5; D not resolved. The V end was cut by 1 base, the J end by 4 bases, with 11 bases between. The CDR3 is made up of 14 amino acids. From germline, CDR1 is GTSNPN and CDR2 SVGIG (reference sequence). The CDR3 spells CAWSGGQMNQPQHF. CDR3 sequence (DNA): TGTGCCTGGAGTGGAGGGCAGATGAATCAGCCCCAGCATTTT.

The chain combines TRBV27 with TRBJ2-7, with 7 nucleotides matching TRBD1. Trimming took 0 bases from V and 5 from J; bases not matched to a gene: 13. This CDR3 comprises 17 residues. CDR1 and CDR2 from the germline V gene are MNHEY and SMNVEV (reference sequence). CDR3: CASSLSKVRGTGDEQYF. CDR3 DNA sequence: TGTGCCAGCAGTTTATCGAAGGTGCGAGGCACAGGGGACGAGCAGTACTTC.